Listed here are 19 T cell receptor beta chains from one sample, sequenced in a study of neurological immune-mediated disorders. Via MiXCR, TCRdb re-called the 5' RACE reads, giving one row per CDR3 protein. The data show approximately 82,000 distinct CDR3 sequences, with roughly 13% seen just once and roughly 5% held by the top ten. Time point of the sample: longitudinal time-point 2. The specimen was PBMCs. Receptor source: a female donor with HTLV-1-associated myelopathy (HAM/TSP).

At least ten counts were recorded for this clonotype. J is TRBJ2-7 and V is TRBV3-1; no firm D call. There are 15 residues in the CDR3. The germline CDR1 and CDR2 sequences are LGHDT and YNNKEL (reference sequence). The V and J ends lost 4 bases and 1 base respectively, with 14 bases between them. The CDR3 here is CASSLGGQYSYEQYF. The CDR3 nucleotides read TGTGCCAGCAGCCTCGGTGGTCAATATTCCTACGAGCAGTACTTC.

The sample holds many counts of this clonotype. The chain combines TRBV12-3 or TRBV12-4 with TRBJ2-3; 10 bases fit TRBD2. V lost 6 bases, J lost 1 base, and 4 bases stayed unmatched. This CDR3 has 15 residues. The CDR3 sequence is CASRLAGVGTDTQYF. For the CDR3, the DNA is TGTGCCAGCAGGCTAGCGGGGGTCGGCACAGATACGCAGTATTTT.

This clonotype is deemed medium-sized. The rearrangement uses TRBV21-1 and TRBJ1-5; the D segment call TRBD1 is taken from the table without a DNA check. TRBV21-1 is designated a pseudogene. The CDR3 has 19 amino acids. The CDR3 DNA reads TGTGCCAGCAGCAAAGCAGGTGACCCCTTCTACCCTAAAAATCAGCCCCAGCATTTT. It is translated as CASSKAGDPFYPKNQPQHF.

The chain combines TRBV20-1 with TRBJ1-1; D possibly corresponds to TRBD1 (6 bases). The germline CDR1 and CDR2 sequences are DFQATT and SNEGSKA (reference sequence). Between the trimmed V and J ends, which lost 6 bases and 4 bases, there was a span of 12 bases. The CDR3 is 12 residues long. The DNA of the CDR3 is TGCAGTGCGGGGGCTGGGGGCACTGAAGCTTTCTTT. Its protein is CSAGAGGTEAFF.

This clonotype was found many times. This rearrangement joins TRBV5-1 to TRBJ2-2, with D maybe TRBD1 (5 bases). The CDR3 consists of 14 residues. Trimming left V 5 bases short and J 5 bases short, with 13 bases between. Germline CDR1 and CDR2: SGHRS and YFSETQ. CDR3 in DNA: TGCGCCAGCAGTTCGGACAATCCGACCGGGGAGCTGTTTTTT. As protein: CASSSDNPTGELFF.

This clonotype was counted ten times or more. The V gene is TRBV10-3, the J gene TRBJ2-7, with D possibly TRBD2 on 5 matching bases. Germline V gene data show CDR1 as ENHRY and CDR2 as SYGVKD. The CDR3 has 15 residues. Trimming took 4 bases from V and 0 from J, leaving 13 bases between them. This chain's CDR3 is CAISGGAEASYEQYF. The CDR3 DNA reads as TGTGCCATCAGTGGGGGAGCAGAAGCCTCCTACGAGCAGTACTTC.

This clonotype was detected many times. This chain links TRBV20-1 with TRBJ2-1; 12 bases fit TRBD2. This CDR3 has 14 amino acids. Germline values: CDR1 DFQATT, CDR2 SNEGSKA (reference sequence). The trim removed 5 bases at V and 7 bases at J, leaving 6 bases unmatched. The CDR3 region is CSAGRLAGVNEQFF. The CDR3 bases are TGCAGTGCTGGACGACTAGCGGGGGTAAATGAGCAGTTCTTC.

This clonotype showed up many times. V usage is TRBV7-9 and J usage is TRBJ1-3, with D possibly TRBD1 on 6 matching bases. The germline V gene has CDR1 SEHNR and CDR2 FQNEAQ (reference sequence). The CDR3 has 21 amino acids. The V end lost 5 bases, the J end lost 0 bases, and 29 bases lay between the germline ends. The CDR3, as DNA: TGTGCCAGCAGCCCCCCCCACTTGGGCAGGGGCAACTATCACTCTGGAAACACCATATATTTT. This gives the protein CASSPPHLGRGNYHSGNTIYF.

This clonotype has a count of ten or more. This chain joins TRBV24-1 and TRBJ1-1; D is uncertain. This CDR3 comprises 17 residues. Trimming left V 9 bases short and J 0 bases short, with 22 bases between. Germline-derived CDR1 and CDR2 are KGHDR and SFDVKD. The CDR3 coding sequence is TGTGCCACCGGTTTTGGTGGGGATCCTCCTATGAACACTGAAGCTTTCTTT. Its translation: CATGFGGDPPMNTEAFF.

This sequence joins TRBV9 and TRBJ2-3; 11 positions agree with TRBD2. The CDR3 is 17 residues long. Germline trimming cut 3 bases from V and 4 bases from J; bases unmatched to any gene: 10. Looked up from germline, CDR1 is SGDLS and CDR2 is YYNGEE. This CDR3 is CASSERRLAGGADTQYF. The CDR3 nucleotides are TGTGCCAGCAGCGAGAGGCGTCTAGCGGGGGGCGCAGATACGCAGTATTTT.

This clonotype was recorded at least ten times. The V call is TRBV11-2, the J call TRBJ2-1; TRBD2 might be the D (5 bases). The CDR3 loop spans 13 amino acids. The V gene lost 0 bases and the J gene lost 9 bases, with 9 bases spanning the gap. Germline V gene sequence: CDR1 SGHAT, CDR2 FQNNGV. The CDR3 loop reads CASSLESGSEQFF. CDR3 nucleotides: TGTGCCAGCAGCTTAGAGTCGGGAAGTGAGCAGTTCTTC.

In this sample, this clonotype turned up many times. The chain employs TRBV7-9 and TRBJ2-3; 7 bases align to TRBD2. The V gene's germline CDR1 is SEHNR and CDR2 FQNEAQ (reference sequence). The CDR3 is 16 residues long. V trimming: 5 bases; J trimming: 2 bases; junction bases outside the gene matches: 10. The CDR3 protein is CASSAPSGQNTDTQYF. As DNA, the CDR3 is TGTGCCAGCAGCGCCCCTAGCGGTCAGAACACAGATACGCAGTATTTT.

V is TRBV12-3 or TRBV12-4 and J is TRBJ2-2; D remains ambiguous. This CDR3 region has 16 residues. Trimming pared 6 bases from V and 7 bases from J, leaving 21 bases between. The CDR3 sequence is CASSLIPEWVVGELFF. The CDR3 nucleotides are TGTGCCAGCAGCCTCATCCCAGAATGGGTCGTCGGGGAGCTGTTTTTT.

This clonotype has only a few counts. The chain has TRBV5-6 and TRBJ2-3; no clear D. V shed 2 bases and J shed 0 bases, with 10 bases lying between them. Germline assignment: CDR1 SGHDT and CDR2 YYEEEE. CDR3 length: 15 residues. CDR3 region: CASSLMGVSTDTQYF. The CDR3 nucleotides read TGTGCCAGCAGCTTAATGGGTGTAAGCACAGATACGCAGTATTTT.

This clonotype was seen many times. The chain employs TRBV5-1 and TRBJ1-1; a possible D gene is TRBD1 (6 bases). The V end lost 0 bases, the J end lost 0 bases, and 12 bases lay between the germline ends. Per germline, CDR1 SGHRS and CDR2 YFSETQ. This CDR3 spans 16 amino acids. CDR3 sequence: CASSLGQGSMNTEAFF. For the CDR3, the DNA is TGCGCCAGCAGCTTGGGGCAGGGGAGCATGAACACTGAAGCTTTCTTT.

This clonotype was seen at least ten times. This chain uses TRBV12-3 or TRBV12-4 with TRBJ2-5; 8 bases line up with TRBD2. CDR3 length: 16 residues. V was pared by 1 base and J by 6 bases, with 10 bases of the junction left unmatched. In nucleotides, the CDR3 is TGTGCCAGCAGTTTAGGAGTCGGGGGGGCCATCCAGACCCAGTACTTC. Amino acids: CASSLGVGGAIQTQYF.

This clonotype was detected ten times or more. Its ends do not fully match the called genes, so a read error is possible. The chain joins TRBV7-9 to TRBJ2-7; 10 positions agree with TRBD1. The CDR3 has 13 amino acids. Germline V gene data show CDR1 as SEHNR and CDR2 as FQNEAQ (reference sequence). In nucleotides, the CDR3 is TGTGCCAGCAGCTTAGGGGGACAGGGGCCCCCGGACTTC. Residues: CASSLGGQGPPDF.

The chain recombines TRBV19 with TRBJ2-3, with 7 bases that match TRBD1. Unmatched junction bases numbered 8, after V lost 4 bases and J lost 1 base. CDR3 length equals 16 residues. Germline-derived CDR1 and CDR2 are LNHDA and SQIVND (reference sequence). The chain's CDR3 is CASSRTGAARTDTQYF. The CDR3 bases are TGTGCCAGTAGTAGAACAGGGGCCGCTCGCACAGATACGCAGTATTTT.

This clonotype was observed many times. The rearrangement joins TRBV20-1 to TRBJ2-1; TRBD2 agrees at 9 bases. The CDR3 totals 15 residues. The ends lost 0 bases at V and 6 bases at J; junction bases unmatched: 6. CDR1 is DFQATT and CDR2 is SNEGSKA in the germline V gene (reference sequence). This CDR3 is CSARDRRGGGNEQFF. CDR3 nucleotides: TGCAGTGCTAGAGATCGACGCGGGGGGGGCAATGAGCAGTTCTTC.